The 7 T cell receptor beta chains presented below share a single source sample, sequenced in a study of CD8 T cells in ankylosing spondylitis. Their specific antigens are unknown. From the 5' RACE reads, TCRdb called clonotypes with MiXCR, one entry per CDR3 protein. The repertoire includes 200,000 to 250,000 distinct CDR3 sequences, about 7.3% of them detected once, and over 12% sits in the top ten. The study, taken as a whole, reports: A TCR beta motif of 7 to 9 highly homologous variants seemed to mark ankylosing spondylitis blood.

Sample: blood, either unsorted or a sorted T cell fraction (not recorded which). The receptors stem from a male donor with ankylosing spondylitis.

This clonotype was counted a few times. The V gene is TRBV7-9, the J gene TRBJ2-3; D is perhaps TRBD1 (5 bases). Between the trimmed V and J ends, which lost 5 bases and 4 bases, there was a span of 10 bases. Looked up from germline, CDR1 is SEHNR and CDR2 is FQNEAQ (reference sequence). The CDR3 has 13 residues. The DNA for the CDR3 is TGTGCCAGCAGCGCATGGACACCAGATACGCAGTATTTT. Encoded protein: CASSAWTPDTQYF.

This clonotype was picked up a small number of times. This chain uses TRBV30 with TRBJ1-2; D remains ambiguous. Looked up from germline, CDR1 is GTSNPN and CDR2 is SVGIG (reference sequence). The CDR3 extends over 12 amino acids. V was clipped by 0 bases and J by 1 base, with 3 bases between them. The CDR3 sequence is CAWSVNNYGYTF. The CDR3, as DNA: TGTGCCTGGAGTGTTAATAACTATGGCTACACCTTC.

V is TRBV29-1 and J is TRBJ2-1; D is undetermined. CDR3 size: 14 residues. V was pared by 6 bases and J by 3 bases, with 15 bases between. The germline V gene has CDR1 SQVTM and CDR2 ANQGSEA. The CDR3 spells CSVTNPGRYNEQFF. The DNA of the CDR3 is TGCAGCGTGACAAACCCCGGCCGCTACAATGAGCAGTTCTTC.

This clonotype occurred many times. This chain uses TRBV12-3 or TRBV12-4 with TRBJ2-5; D ambiguous. CDR3 length: 14 residues. Trimming cost V 3 bases and J 3 bases, with 11 bases left between them. In nucleotides, the CDR3 is TGTGCCAGCAGTTTTAGAGCAGATGAAGAGACCCAGTACTTC. It translates to CASSFRADEETQYF.

This clonotype was recorded many times. The junction departs from the called germline gene at one end, perhaps through a read error. The rearrangement uses TRBV7-6 and TRBJ2-1; D ambiguous. CDR1 SGHVS and CDR2 FNYEAQ come from the germline V gene. This CDR3 comprises 12 residues. As DNA, the CDR3 is TGCGCCAGCAGCTTGGGTAGGAATGAGCAGTTCTTC. Its translation: CASSLGRNEQFF.

This clonotype was seen ten or more times. The genes are TRBV20-1 and TRBJ2-1; D is unclear. V was clipped by 5 bases and J by 7 bases, with 3 bases between them. The CDR3 has 9 residues. Germline CDR1 is DFQATT and CDR2 is SNEGSKA (reference sequence). CDR3 DNA sequence: TGCAGTGCTGAAAATGAGCAGTTCTTC. It codes for CSAENEQFF.

Many counts were recorded for this clonotype. This rearrangement joins TRBV6-4 to TRBJ2-2; D tentatively fits TRBD1 or TRBD2 (6 bases each). Germline lookup yields CDR1 MRHNA and CDR2 SNTAGT. V shed 4 bases and J shed 4 bases, with 13 bases lying between them. The CDR3 is 15 amino acids. The DNA for the CDR3 is TGTGCCAGCAGTGTCAGTGGAGGGGGCACCGGGGAGCTGTTTTTT. Residues: CASSVSGGGTGELFF.